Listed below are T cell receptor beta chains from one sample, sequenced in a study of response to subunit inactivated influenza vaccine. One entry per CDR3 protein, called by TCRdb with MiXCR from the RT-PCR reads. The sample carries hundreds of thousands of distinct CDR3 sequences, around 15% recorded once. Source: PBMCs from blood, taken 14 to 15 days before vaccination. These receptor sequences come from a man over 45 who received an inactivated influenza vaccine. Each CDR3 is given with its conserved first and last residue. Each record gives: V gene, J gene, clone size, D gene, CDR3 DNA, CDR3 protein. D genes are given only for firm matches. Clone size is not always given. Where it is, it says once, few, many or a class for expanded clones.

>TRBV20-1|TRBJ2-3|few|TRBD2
TGCAGTGCTAGCCTCCAGGGACTAGCGGGAGGTAGTAGCACAGATACGCAGTATTTT
CSASLQGLAGGSSTDTQYF
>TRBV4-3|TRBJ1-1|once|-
TGCGCCAGCAGCCATCTCGGTTCTCCCCCACGGAACACTGAAGCTTTCTTT
CASSHLGSPPRNTEAFF
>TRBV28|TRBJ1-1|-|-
TGTGCCAGCAGCCCCGGGCCATGGAACACTGAAGCTTTCTTT
CASSPGPWNTEAFF
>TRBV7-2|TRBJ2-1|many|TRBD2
TGTGCCAGCAGCTTAGGAAGGGACTACAAAAATGAGCAGTTCTTC
CASSLGRDYKNEQFF
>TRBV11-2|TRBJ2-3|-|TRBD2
TGTGCCAGCAGCTTCCGACTAGCGGGGAGCACAGATACGCAGTATTTT
CASSFRLAGSTDTQYF
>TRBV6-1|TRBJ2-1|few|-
TGTGCCAGCAGTAGGGACAATGGGGGAATCGGTAACAATGAGCAGTTCTTC
CASSRDNGGIGNNEQFF
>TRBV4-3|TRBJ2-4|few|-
TGCGCCAGCAGCCAAGATCATGGCGGTAGTATGGGAAACATTCAGTACTTC
CASSQDHGGSMGNIQYF
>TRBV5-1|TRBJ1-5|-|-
TGCGCCAGCGTTAAGGGGGGAGAGGGTTATAGCAATCAGCCCCAGCATTTT
CASVKGGEGYSNQPQHF
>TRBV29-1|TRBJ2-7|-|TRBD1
TGCAGCGCCGTAGGACAGGGAACCTACGAGCAGTACTTC
CSAVGQGTYEQYF
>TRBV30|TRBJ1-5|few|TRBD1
TGTGCCTGGAGTAGCGGGACAGGGTATCAGCCCCAGCATTTT
CAWSSGTGYQPQHF
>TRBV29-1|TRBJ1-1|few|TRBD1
TGCAGCGTTGAGACGGACAGGGGCAGTGAAGCTTTCTTT
CSVETDRGSEAFF
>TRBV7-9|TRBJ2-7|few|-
TGTGCCAGCAGCACAGGGTTCTACGAGCAGTACTTC
CASSTGFYEQYF
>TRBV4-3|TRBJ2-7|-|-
TGCGCCAGCAGCCATGCCTATCTGACACGGACCTACGAGCAGTACTTC
CASSHAYLTRTYEQYF
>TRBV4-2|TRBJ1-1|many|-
TGTGCCAGCAGCCAAGAAGACATGCCGAACACTGAAGCTTTCTTT
CASSQEDMPNTEAFF
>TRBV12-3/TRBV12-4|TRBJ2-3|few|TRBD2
TGTGCCAGCAGTTCTAGCGGGGAGGGAGGTACGCAGTATTTT
CASSSSGEGGTQYF
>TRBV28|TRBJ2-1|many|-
TGTGCCAGCAGTCCCGGGATAGCCAAGTCCTACAATGAGCAGTTCTTC
CASSPGIAKSYNEQFF
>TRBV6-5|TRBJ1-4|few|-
TGTGCCAGCAGTTATTCACTCGGGAGAACTAATGAAAAACTGTTTTTT
CASSYSLGRTNEKLFF
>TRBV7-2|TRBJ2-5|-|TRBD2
TGTGCCAGCAGCCTCCTAGCGGGAAGAATGGGGACCCAGTACTTC
CASSLLAGRMGTQYF
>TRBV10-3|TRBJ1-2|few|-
TGTGCCATCAGTGGTTTGGACATTTCTAACTATGGCTACACCTTC
CAISGLDISNYGYTF
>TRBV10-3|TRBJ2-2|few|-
TGTGCCATCAGTACTAGTTCGAACACCGGGGAGCTGTTTTTT
CAISTSSNTGELFF
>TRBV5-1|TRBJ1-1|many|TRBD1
TGCGCCAGCAGCCTAACAGGGGGGAGGACTGAAGCTTTCTTT
CASSLTGGRTEAFF
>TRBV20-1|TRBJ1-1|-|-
TGCAGTGCTAGATATTACGGGAACACTGAAGCTTTCTTT
CSARYYGNTEAFF
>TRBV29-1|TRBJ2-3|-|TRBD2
TGCAGCGCCAACCCCCTGACTAGCGGAACTAGCACAGATACGCAGTATTTT
CSANPLTSGTSTDTQYF
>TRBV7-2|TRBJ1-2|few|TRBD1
TGTGCCAGCAGCCCGACAGGGTATGGAATCTATGGCTACACCTTC
CASSPTGYGIYGYTF
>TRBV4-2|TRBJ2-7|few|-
TGTGCCAGCAGCCAAGATTGGGGGAATAATGCCTACGAGCAGTACTTC
CASSQDWGNNAYEQYF
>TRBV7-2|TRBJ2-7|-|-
TGTGCCAGCAGCCAGGGGGGAATCTACGAGCAGTACTTC
CASSQGGIYEQYF
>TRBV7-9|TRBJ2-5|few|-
TGTGCCAGCACCTCCGGGACCCGGGGCCAAGAGACCCAGTACTTC
CASTSGTRGQETQYF
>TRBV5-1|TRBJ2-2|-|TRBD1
TGCGCCAGCGAGAGACAGGGTGGTACCGGGGAGCTGTTTTTT
CASERQGGTGELFF
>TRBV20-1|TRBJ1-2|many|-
TGCAGTGCCAGGACAGCTAACTATGGCTACACCTTC
CSARTANYGYTF
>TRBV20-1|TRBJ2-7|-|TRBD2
TGCAGTGCTGTGACTAGCGGTTCTTACGAGCAGTACTTC
CSAVTSGSYEQYF
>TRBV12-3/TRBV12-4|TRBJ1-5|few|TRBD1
TGTGCCAGCAGTCGCCATAGGACAGGGAATAGCAATCAGCCCCAGCATTTT
CASSRHRTGNSNQPQHF
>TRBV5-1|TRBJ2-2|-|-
TGCGCCAGCAGTCTGGCGGGCGGACGAGAAGTGGTAGAGCTGTTTTTT
CASSLAGGREVVELFF
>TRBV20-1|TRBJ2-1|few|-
TGCAGTGCTAGAGAGCCGGTGACCGAAAATGAGCAGTTCTTC
CSAREPVTENEQFF
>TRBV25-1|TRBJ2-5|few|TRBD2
TGTGCCAGCAGTCGGACTAGCGGGAACCAAGAGACCCAGTACTTC
CASSRTSGNQETQYF
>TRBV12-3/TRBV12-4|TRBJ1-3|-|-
TGTGCCAGCAGTTTAGAGACAGGAAATGGAAACACCATATATTTT
CASSLETGNGNTIYF
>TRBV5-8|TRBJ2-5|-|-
TGTGCCAGCAGCCGGCCCGGGAATTTAGAGACCCAGTACTTC
CASSRPGNLETQYF
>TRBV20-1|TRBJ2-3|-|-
TGCAGTGCTAGTTTTTCGAGGGGGGGGCTCACAGATACGCAGTATTTT
CSASFSRGGLTDTQYF
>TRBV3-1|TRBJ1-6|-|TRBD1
TGTGCCAGCAGCCAAGGCGGGTCCACAGGGGGCCGGAATTCACCCCTCCACTTT
CASSQGGSTGGRNSPLHF
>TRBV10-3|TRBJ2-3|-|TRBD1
TGTGCCATCAGCGCCACAGGGGACCCTAGCACAGATACGCAGTATTTT
CAISATGDPSTDTQYF
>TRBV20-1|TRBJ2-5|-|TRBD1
TGCAGTGCTAGGGACAACAGGGGTCAAGAGACCCAGTACTTC
CSARDNRGQETQYF
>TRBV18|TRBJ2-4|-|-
TGTGCCAGCTCACAATTCAATGACCTGCGGTACTTC
CASSQFNDLRYF
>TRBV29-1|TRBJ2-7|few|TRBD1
TGCAGCGTTAGCGGCAGGGGGCTTTACGAGCAGTACTTC
CSVSGRGLYEQYF
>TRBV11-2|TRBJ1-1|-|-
TGTGCCAGCAGCTTAGATTGGGGGGGGAACACTGAAGCTTTCTTT
CASSLDWGGNTEAFF
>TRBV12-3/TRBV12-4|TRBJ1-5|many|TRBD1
TGTGCCAGCAGTCTTGGACAGGGGGCAGGCCAGCCCCAGCATTTT
CASSLGQGAGQPQHF
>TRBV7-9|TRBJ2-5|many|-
TGTGCCAGCAGCTTATTCCGACAGCAAGAGACCCAGTACTTC
CASSLFRQQETQYF
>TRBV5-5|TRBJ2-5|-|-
TGTGCCAGCAGCTTGGTGCAGGGATATCCCCAAGAGACCCAGTACTTC
CASSLVQGYPQETQYF
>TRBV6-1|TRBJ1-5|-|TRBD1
TGTGCCAGCAGGCGAGGACAGGGTCATTCAAGTTACGATCAGCCCCAGCATTTT
CASRRGQGHSSYDQPQHF